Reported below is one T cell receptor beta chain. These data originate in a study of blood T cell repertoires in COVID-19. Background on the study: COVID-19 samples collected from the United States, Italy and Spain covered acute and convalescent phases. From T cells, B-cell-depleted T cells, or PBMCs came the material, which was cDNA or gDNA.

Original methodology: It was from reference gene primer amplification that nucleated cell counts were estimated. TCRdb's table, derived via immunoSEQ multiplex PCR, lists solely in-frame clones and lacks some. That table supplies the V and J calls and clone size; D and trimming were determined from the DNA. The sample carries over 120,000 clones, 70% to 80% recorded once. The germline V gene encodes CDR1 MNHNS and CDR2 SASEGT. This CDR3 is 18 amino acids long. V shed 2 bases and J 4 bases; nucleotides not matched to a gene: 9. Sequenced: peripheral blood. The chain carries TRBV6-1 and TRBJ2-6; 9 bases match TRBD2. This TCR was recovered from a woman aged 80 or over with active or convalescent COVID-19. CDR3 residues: CASSERVLAGTGANVLTF. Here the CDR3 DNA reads TGTGCCAGCAGTGAAAGGGTCCTAGCGGGGACCGGGGCCAACGTCCTGACTTTC.